This TCR beta chain was sequenced during a study of blood T cell repertoires in COVID-19 (dated by TCRdb to the early 2020s). Regarding the study in general: Samples from collaborators originated in the United States, Italy and Spain and spanned both the acute and convalescent phases of COVID-19. Sample metadata almost always included a de-identified subject ID, COVID-19 status, age in years and sex. The prospective study material was composed of cDNA or gDNA derived from T cells, B-cell-depleted T cells, or PBMCs. Where available, HLA class I and class II types were obtained from metadata supplied by the sample provider rather than from assay-based typing. Deeply sampled blood TCRbeta repertoires from subjects exposed to, actively infected with, or recovered from COVID-19 were included in the dataset. Samples were obtained from the ongoing ImmuneRACE study (first 160 participants) and from about 1,300 subjects provided by 6 global collaborators. The repertoires were made available in a free public database intended to serve as a resource for research on the immune response to SARS-CoV-2. Overall study outcomes, separate from this receptor: How much clinical and demographic metadata was included differed by source and by participant, and the metadata was provided uncurated.

Including the terminal cysteine and phenylalanine, the CDR3 comprises 14 residues. The retained sequence is limited to the CDR3, 42 bases, with the frame set at the first base. The junction shows trimming of 3 bases on V and 5 bases on J, and the gene matches do not reach 4 bases of it. For CDR1 and CDR2, the germline V gene lists LGHNT and FRNRAP. The collaborating institutions used their own protocols to collect whole blood in K2EDTA tubes. For TCRbeta analysis, collaborators shipped samples in one of three forms: frozen whole blood, isolated PBMCs, or DNA extracted from either of those sample types. TCRbeta CDR3 regions were amplified from genomic DNA by means of the immunoSEQ Assay, a bias-controlled multiplex PCR. The study's processing was this. Nucleated cell counts per sample were estimated from amplification of reference gene primers within the assay. Sequence reads were collapsed and filtered to measure the absolute abundance of every unique TCRbeta CDR3 rearrangement. For each sample, productive Simpson clonality was calculated by taking the square root of Simpson's diversity index across productive rearrangements. Sourced from immuneACCESS, this table was stored by TCRdb with only in-frame sequences that have V and J called. A share of the clones is absent; for the studies checked, an unresolved V gene accounts for under half, and the remainder has no known explanation. The V and J calls and clone size come from that table; D and trimming were worked out from the DNA. The sample records some 530,000 clones, 80% to 90% of which are singletons. Under 4% of the sample lies in the top ten.

This clone was observed a single time. This receptor's antigen is unknown. No base quality values were provided; no much bigger clone lies one nucleotide off. The chain is encoded by TRBV12-5 joined to TRBJ2-7; 10 central bases correspond to TRBD2. The clonotype originates from a human donor in a cohort sampled during active COVID-19. The sample taken for sequencing was peripheral blood. For the CDR3, the sequence is CASGFGTSVHEQYF. The DNA sequence is as follows: TGTGCTAGTGGTTTCGGGACTAGCGTGCACGAGCAGTACTTC.